This T cell receptor (beta chain) was identified during a study of shared clonotypes between healthy human individuals. General study findings and limits: Apart from blood, nothing was sampled; tissue repertoires likely differ. In the sorted subsets, rarefaction showed sequencing was incomplete despite large depth. Shared clonotypes: about 5% naive CD4, around 3.4% naive CD8, 2.3% memory CD4, more than 0.3% memory CD8.

A remark on this clone: Its antigen is as yet unknown.

The ends lost 5 bases at V and 4 bases at J; junction bases unmatched: 3. This CDR3 region has 14 residues. Germline CDR1 and CDR2: SGHAT and FQNNGV. As originally analysed: In the immunoSEQ data, sequences were junction-only and lacked quality scores, so filtering differed. Here immunoSEQ multiplex PCR was the method, and the copy in TCRdb shows in-frame clones only, minus some. V, J and clone size reflect that table, while D and trimming were determined from the DNA. The table includes 2,500,000 or so clones, over 85% detected once. The sequencing sample was made of naive CD4+ T cells from PBMCs. Regarding subset: CD45RA+ positively selected. The V gene is TRBV11-2, the J gene TRBJ2-5; 11 bases line up with TRBD1. This TCR was sampled from a man between 18 and 35 years old in good health. Some clones in this sample may be carry-over from other donors' samples. The chain's CDR3 is CASSRTGGRETQYF. CDR3 nucleotide sequence: TGTGCCAGCAGCCGGACAGGGGGCCGAGAGACCCAGTACTTC.